This is a list of T cell receptor beta chains from one sample in a study of regulatory T cells in long-lasting Graves disease. TCRdb passed the multiplex PCR reads through MiXCR, listing each CDR3 protein once. The data show over 650,000 distinct CDR3 sequences, about 30% seen once. Sample: peripheral blood mononuclear cells (PBMCs), taken when the disease was refractory, from a patient treated with antithyroid drugs. These receptors all come from a female donor with Graves disease. Each CDR3 is given with its conserved first and last residue. The order of the fields is CDR3 length, V gene, CDR3 protein.

CDR3 length: 17
V gene: TRBV13
CDR3 protein: CASSSGTSGLAKNIQYF

CDR3 length: 16
V gene: TRBV2
CDR3 protein: CASSEDRGTHNSPLHF

CDR3 length: 13
V gene: TRBV20-1
CDR3 protein: CSAYPRVNEKLFF

CDR3 length: 14
V gene: TRBV4-1
CDR3 protein: CASSKTGGRETQYF

CDR3 length: 15
V gene: TRBV6-1
CDR3 protein: CASSGGQGSYYEQYF

CDR3 length: 14
V gene: TRBV11-2
CDR3 protein: CASSQDMMSFGYTF

CDR3 length: 15
V gene: TRBV6-1
CDR3 protein: CASSKDRGTQTELFF

CDR3 length: 15
V gene: TRBV7-2
CDR3 protein: CASSQRRGKNYGYTF

CDR3 length: 14
V gene: TRBV10-2
CDR3 protein: CASTRTGSSYEQYF

CDR3 length: 15
V gene: TRBV7-2
CDR3 protein: CASSLKTGGMTEAFF

CDR3 length: 17
V gene: TRBV18
CDR3 protein: CASSPLRDPSSNQPQHF

CDR3 length: 17
V gene: TRBV11-2
CDR3 protein: CASSRRTSGSPTDTQYF

CDR3 length: 12
V gene: TRBV15
CDR3 protein: CATSRETVGYTF

CDR3 length: 15
V gene: TRBV6-2/TRBV6-3
CDR3 protein: CASSSAGTGGYGYTF

CDR3 length: 13
V gene: TRBV9
CDR3 protein: CASSVSSDYGCTF

CDR3 length: 15
V gene: TRBV28
CDR3 protein: CASSFTPPTGVGYTF

CDR3 length: 12
V gene: TRBV20-1
CDR3 protein: CSFKTGGETQYF

CDR3 length: 13
V gene: TRBV7-2
CDR3 protein: CASSLSGDEKLFF

CDR3 length: 14
V gene: TRBV27
CDR3 protein: CASSETNMNTEAFF

CDR3 length: 13
V gene: TRBV19
CDR3 protein: CASTLDRVEGYTF

CDR3 length: 13
V gene: TRBV27
CDR3 protein: CASGRDRGNEQYF

CDR3 length: 14
V gene: TRBV5-1
CDR3 protein: CASSWGASQGEAFF

CDR3 length: 15
V gene: TRBV3-1
CDR3 protein: CASSQRRLGNTEAFF

CDR3 length: 15
V gene: TRBV7-2
CDR3 protein: CASSPSPQGTYGYTF

CDR3 length: 13
V gene: TRBV2
CDR3 protein: CASSALGGLGYTF

CDR3 length: 15
V gene: TRBV20-1
CDR3 protein: CSARATDRPDLELFF

CDR3 length: 13
V gene: TRBV3-1
CDR3 protein: CASSQVLTDTQYF

CDR3 length: 14
V gene: TRBV3-1
CDR3 protein: CASSQGLGTYEQYF

CDR3 length: 14
V gene: TRBV4-1
CDR3 protein: CASSQDGTGYEQYF

CDR3 length: 17
V gene: TRBV11-2
CDR3 protein: CASSLGQAGQGMETQYF

CDR3 length: 13
V gene: TRBV20-1
CDR3 protein: CSARETGDQPQHF

CDR3 length: 14
V gene: TRBV6-1
CDR3 protein: CASSQLGGTGELFF

CDR3 length: 16
V gene: TRBV5-6
CDR3 protein: CASSLAGGGLNEKLFF

CDR3 length: 12
V gene: TRBV6-1
CDR3 protein: CASTARDYEQYF

CDR3 length: 15
V gene: TRBV6-5
CDR3 protein: CASSSTSGTSYEQYF

CDR3 length: 14
V gene: TRBV2
CDR3 protein: CASSREFFSYEQYF

CDR3 length: 14
V gene: TRBV2
CDR3 protein: CASSYNGVDTEAFF

CDR3 length: 14
V gene: TRBV20-1
CDR3 protein: CSASKGTGSEKLFF

CDR3 length: 16
V gene: TRBV28
CDR3 protein: CASSFPEDRGHFGYTF

CDR3 length: 14
V gene: TRBV2
CDR3 protein: CASKGPRFPYEQYF

CDR3 length: 16
V gene: TRBV3-1
CDR3 protein: CASSQDFGARGSGYTF

CDR3 length: 17
V gene: TRBV11-2
CDR3 protein: CASSQDASRTGSEKLFF

CDR3 length: 15
V gene: TRBV30
CDR3 protein: CAWSVPLRPAETQYF

CDR3 length: 16
V gene: TRBV2
CDR3 protein: CASSSGEFRSYNEQFF

CDR3 length: 15
V gene: TRBV9
CDR3 protein: CASRLGGLDTGELFF

CDR3 length: 15
V gene: TRBV12-3/TRBV12-4
CDR3 protein: CASSLAASGRNEQFF